This TCR beta chain emerged from a study of cytomegalovirus exposure and HLA in healthy donors. Overall study: There were 117 million unique TCR beta sequences, drawn from 150 million to 200 million T cells, in an earlier analysis. General study results and limits: TCR beta V- and J-gene trimming was later associated with a missense DCLRE1C variant. Prediction of most subjects' HLA-A and HLA-B alleles by TCR beta sequences was reportedly accurate.

Whereas donors were nominally healthy upon sampling, unrecorded immune exposures were probable. The PCR used 60 Vbeta and 13 Jbeta primers. Profiling relied on immunoSEQ multiplex PCR, and the TCRdb table lists in-frame clones only, not all of them. The sample records around 90,000 clones, 86% being singletons. V lost 6 bases and J lost 8, with 13 bases in between. Per the germline V gene, CDR1 is SGHAT and CDR2 is FQNNGV. This CDR3 has 12 amino acids. Note on this clone: Its cognate antigen is unknown.

The clonotype originates from a man aged 30-40 years in good health and CMV-seropositive. This chain joins TRBV11-2 and TRBJ1-2; D unclear. Sequencing was performed on PBMCs. The chain's CDR3 is CASRREELGYTF. The CDR3 DNA sequence: TGTGCCAGCAGAAGGGAGGAGTTGGGCTACACCTTC.